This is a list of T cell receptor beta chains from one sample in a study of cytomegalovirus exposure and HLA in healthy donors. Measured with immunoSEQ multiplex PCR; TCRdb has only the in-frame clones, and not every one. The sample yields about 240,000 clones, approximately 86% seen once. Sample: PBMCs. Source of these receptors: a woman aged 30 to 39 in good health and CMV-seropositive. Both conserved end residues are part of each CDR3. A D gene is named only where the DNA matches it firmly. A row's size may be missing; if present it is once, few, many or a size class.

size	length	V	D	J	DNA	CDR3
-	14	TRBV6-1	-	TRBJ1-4	TGTGCCAGCAGTGTAATGGAGGTTCGAGAAAAACTGTTTTTT	CASSVMEVREKLFF
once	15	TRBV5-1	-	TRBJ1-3	TGCGCCAGCAGCTTAACCGGGATACCTGGAAACACCATATATTTT	CASSLTGIPGNTIYF
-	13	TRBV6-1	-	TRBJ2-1	TGTGCCAGCAGTGAAGCCCACTACAATGAGCAGTTCTTC	CASSEAHYNEQFF
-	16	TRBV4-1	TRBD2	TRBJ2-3	TGCGCCAGCAGCCAAGATAGCGGGCGAAGGGCAGATACGCAGTATTTT	CASSQDSGRRADTQYF
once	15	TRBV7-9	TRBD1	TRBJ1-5	TGTGCCAGCAGCTTAGACAGGGGTGAGAATCAGCCCCAGCATTTT	CASSLDRGENQPQHF
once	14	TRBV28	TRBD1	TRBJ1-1	TGTGCCAGCAGTGCGACAGGGGAGAACACTGAAGCTTTCTTT	CASSATGENTEAFF
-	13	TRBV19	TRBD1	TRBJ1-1	TGTGCCAGCTCGGGACAGGGGAACACTGAAGCTTTCTTT	CASSGQGNTEAFF
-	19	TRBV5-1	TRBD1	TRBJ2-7	TGCGCCAGCAGCCTCCTAGACAGGGAGAGTGTAGATGAGTCCTACGAGCAGTACTTC	CASSLLDRESVDESYEQYF
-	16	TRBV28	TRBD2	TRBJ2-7	TGTGCCAGCAGTTTAAATCTAGCGGTCCTAACCTACGAGCAGTACTTC	CASSLNLAVLTYEQYF
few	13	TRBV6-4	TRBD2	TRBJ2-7	TGTGCCCCCGATGCGGGGGGGACCTACGAGCAGTACTTC	CAPDAGGTYEQYF
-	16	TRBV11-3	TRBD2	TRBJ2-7	TGTGCCAGCAGTGGACGGACGGGAGGGATCTTCTACGAGCAGTACTTC	CASSGRTGGIFYEQYF
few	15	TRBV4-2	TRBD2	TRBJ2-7	TGTGCCAGCAGCCAAGGACTAGCGGGAAACTACGAGCAGTACTTC	CASSQGLAGNYEQYF
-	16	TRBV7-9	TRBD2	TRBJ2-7	TGTGCCAGCAGCTTAGACCCGAGGACTAGCGGCTACGAGCAGTACTTC	CASSLDPRTSGYEQYF
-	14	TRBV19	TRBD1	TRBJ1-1	TGTGCCAGTAAGCCGGGAACAGGGGAAACTGAAGCTTTCTTT	CASKPGTGETEAFF
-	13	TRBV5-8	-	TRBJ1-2	TGTGCCAGCAGCCCCCAGGACATTTATGGCTACACCTTC	CASSPQDIYGYTF
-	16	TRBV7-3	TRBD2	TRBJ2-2	TGTGCCAGCAGCCCCGGACTAGCGGGATGGACCGGGGAGCTGTTTTTT	CASSPGLAGWTGELFF
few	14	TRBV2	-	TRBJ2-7	TGTGCCAGCAGTGAAGGTAGCGTCTACTACGAGCAGTACTTC	CASSEGSVYYEQYF
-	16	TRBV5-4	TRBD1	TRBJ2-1	TGTGCCAGCAGCCCGGACAGGCGATACTCCTACAATGAGCAGTTCTTC	CASSPDRRYSYNEQFF
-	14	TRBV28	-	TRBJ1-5	TGTGCCAGCAGTTTGGGGCCGTTTCATCAGCCCCAGCATTTT	CASSLGPFHQPQHF
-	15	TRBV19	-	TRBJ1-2	TGTGCCAGTAGTATCATCGTGCAGGATGGATATGGCTACACCTTC	CASSIIVQDGYGYTF
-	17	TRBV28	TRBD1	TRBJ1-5	TGTGCCAGCAGTTTCGCCGGAGGGGGCGTTCGCAATCAGCCCCAGCATTTT	CASSFAGGGVRNQPQHF
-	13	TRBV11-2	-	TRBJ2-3	TGTGCCAGCAGCTTAGACTTCACAGATACGCAGTATTTT	CASSLDFTDTQYF
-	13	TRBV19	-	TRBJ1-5	TGTGCCAGTAGTAGACAGGGCAATCAGCCCCAGCATTTT	CASSRQGNQPQHF
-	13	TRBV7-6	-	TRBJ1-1	TGTGCCAGCAGCTTAGAGGGGATTGGGGAAGCTTTCTTT	CASSLEGIGEAFF
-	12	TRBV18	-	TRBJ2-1	TGTGCCAGCTCAGAATCAGGCTATGAGCAGTTCTTC	CASSESGYEQFF
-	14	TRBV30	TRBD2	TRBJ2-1	TGTGCCTGCGCACGGGAGGCTAACTACAATGAGCAGTTCTTC	CACAREANYNEQFF
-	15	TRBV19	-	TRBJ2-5	TGTGCCAGTAGTATAGGTCAGCCAGGGCAAGAGACCCAGTACTTC	CASSIGQPGQETQYF
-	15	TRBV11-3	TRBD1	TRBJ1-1	TGTGCCAGCAGCCCAGACCCCGGGACAGGGGGCGTAGCTTTCTTT	CASSPDPGTGGVAFF
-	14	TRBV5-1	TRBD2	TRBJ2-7	TGCGCCAGCAGCCCGACTAGCGGTGACTACGAGCAGTACTTC	CASSPTSGDYEQYF
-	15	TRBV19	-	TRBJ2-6	TGTGCCAGCAACAAACAGATCTCTGGGGCCAACGTCCTGACTTTC	CASNKQISGANVLTF
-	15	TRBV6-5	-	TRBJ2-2	TGTGCCAGCAGTTACACAGAGTCGAACACCGGGGAGCTGTTTTTT	CASSYTESNTGELFF
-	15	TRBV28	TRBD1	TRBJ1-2	TGTGCCAGCTCGACGTACCGGGACAGGGTGAAAGGCTACACCTTC	CASSTYRDRVKGYTF
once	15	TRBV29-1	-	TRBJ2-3	TGCAGCGATCGGGACAAACCTGGAACTACAGATACGCAGTATTTT	CSDRDKPGTTDTQYF
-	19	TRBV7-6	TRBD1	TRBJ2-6	TGTGCCAGCAGCTTAGGGACCGGGACAGGTAGCTCTGGGGCCAACGTCCTGACTTTC	CASSLGTGTGSSGANVLTF
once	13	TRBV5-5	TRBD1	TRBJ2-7	TGTGCCAGCAGCCTTCGACAGGGCCACGAGCAGTACTTC	CASSLRQGHEQYF
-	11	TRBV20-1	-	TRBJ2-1	TGCAGTGCCGGTGGGGGGAATCGCCAGTTCTTC	CSAGGGNRQFF